The 10 T cell receptor beta chains given below trace back to one sample, sequenced in a study of T cells after posttransplantation cyclophosphamide. Sequencing used immunoSEQ multiplex PCR; TCRdb keeps in-frame clones, though not all of them. The sample shows 12,000 or so clones, roughly 1.9% of them seen only once. Busulfan-fludarabine conditioning, marrow transplant, and cyclophosphamide on days +3 and +4 were administered. Sequences were derived from PBMCs, sampled after allogeneic stem cell transplant with posttransplant cyclophosphamide. The receptor set was obtained from a young adult male patient who received an allogeneic stem cell transplant from a related donor, was CMV-positive, and had no GVHD. Some T cells here may be from the graft donor.

This chain connects TRBV19 to TRBJ2-3; 8 bases are shared with TRBD1. With 2 bases clipped from V and 0 bases from J, the junction kept 4 bases outside the gene matches. This CDR3 spans 16 amino acids. Looked up from germline, CDR1 is LNHDA and CDR2 is SQIVND (reference sequence). The CDR3 DNA sequence: TGTGCCAGTAGTATATGGGACAGGACCAGCACAGATACGCAGTATTTT. Translation gives CASSIWDRTSTDTQYF. Full variable domain (rest looked up from reference TRBV19 and TRBJ2-3): DGGITQSPKYLFRKEGQNVTLSCEQNLNHDAMYWYRQDPGQGLRLIYYSQIVNDFQKGDIAEGYSVSREKKESFPLTVTSAQKNPTAFYLCASSIWDRTSTDTQYFGPGTRLTVL.

This rearrangement joins TRBV15 to TRBJ2-1; TRBD2 is a possible D gene (6 bases). The ends were cut back, 8 bases at V and 5 bases at J, with 16 bases in the middle. The CDR3 contains 14 residues. CDR1 is LNHNV and CDR2 is YYDKDF in the germline V gene (reference sequence). CDR3 amino acids: CATGAGRLDNEQFF. DNA of the CDR3: TGTGCCACCGGGGCGGGGCGCCTGGACAATGAGCAGTTCTTC.

The V call is TRBV28, the J call TRBJ2-7, with 9 bases aligning to TRBD1. CDR1 and CDR2 from the germline V gene are MDHEN and SYDVKM. The CDR3 consists of 16 residues. The V and J ends lost 4 bases and 0 bases, in that order; junction bases with no gene match: 7. The CDR3 coding sequence is TGTGCCAGCAGTTCCCCGGGACAGGGAAACTCCTACGAGCAGTACTTC. This translates into CASSSPGQGNSYEQYF.

In its sample, this clone was seen a few times. Germline is not matched at one junction end, which may reflect a read error. V gene TRBV7-7 combines with J gene TRBJ2-5, with TRBD1 matching 7 bases. The CDR3 is made up of 15 amino acids. The V gene's germline CDR1 is SSHAT and CDR2 FNYEAQ (reference sequence). The CDR3 DNA reads TGTGCTAGCAGCTTAGGGGGCGAAACTCAAGAGACCCAGTACTTC. Protein product: CASSLGGETQETQYF.

This clone was picked up a small number of times. The chain links TRBV19 to TRBJ1-1; no reliable D call. There are 13 residues in the CDR3. The V and J ends lost 5 bases and 1 base respectively, with 8 bases between them. Germline V gene data show CDR1 as LNHDA and CDR2 as SQIVND (reference sequence). The DNA of the CDR3 is TGTGCCAGTAGTCCCAACAGGAACACTGAAGCTTTCTTT. The encoded protein is CASSPNRNTEAFF.

The V call is TRBV13, the J call TRBJ2-5, with D perhaps matching TRBD1 (5 bases). CDR1 and CDR2 (germline): PRHDT, FYEKMQ (reference sequence). V shed 2 bases and J shed 2 bases, with 12 bases lying between them. This CDR3 contains 15 residues. CDR3 in DNA: TGTGCCAGCAGCTTAACGACAGAGGCGCAAGAGACCCAGTACTTC. Translated: CASSLTTEAQETQYF. The entire variable domain, with the rest obtained from reference TRBV13 and TRBJ2-5, is as follows: AAGVIQSPRHLIKEKRETATLKCYPIPRHDTVYWYQQGPGQDPQFLISFYEKMQSDKGSIPDRFSAQQFSDYHSELNMSSLELGDSALYFCASSLTTEAQETQYFGPGTRLLVL.

Only a few counts were recorded for this clone. The V and J genes are TRBV5-1 and TRBJ1-4; D not resolved. The CDR3 consists of 17 residues. V was cut by 0 bases and J by 8 bases, with 20 bases left in between. Per germline, CDR1 SGHRS and CDR2 YFSETQ. CDR3 amino acids: CASSLAGNHDIGEKLFF. The CDR3 bases are TGCGCCAGCAGCTTGGCCGGGAACCATGACATCGGAGAAAAACTGTTTTTT.

This clone was counted a few times. The rearrangement joins TRBV5-1 to TRBJ1-5; TRBD1 might be the D (5 bases). The ends were cut back, 1 base at V and 2 bases at J, with 10 bases in the middle. Germline V CDR1 and CDR2: SGHRS, YFSETQ. This CDR3 is 15 amino acids long. The CDR3 region has the DNA TGCGCCAGCAGCTTGTTAACAGGCGGCAATCAGCCCCAGCATTTT. It specifies CASSLLTGGNQPQHF.

This clone was counted between two and nine times. The genes are TRBV4-3 and TRBJ2-7; a weak D match, TRBD1 (6 bases). Germline V CDR1 and CDR2: LGHNA, YSLEER. The CDR3 loop spans 15 amino acids. V was pared by 2 bases and J by 3 bases, with 14 bases between. The CDR3, as DNA: TGCGCCAGCAGCCAATCTACAGGGATTTTCTACGAGCAGTACTTC. Translated: CASSQSTGIFYEQYF.

This chain joins TRBV28 and TRBJ1-2; D call uncertain. The germline V gene has CDR1 MDHEN and CDR2 SYDVKM. This CDR3 is 11 amino acids long. The ends were cut back, 3 bases at V and 5 bases at J, with 4 bases in the middle. The CDR3 DNA is TGTGCCAGCAGTTTGGCATATGGCTACACCTTC. It yields the protein CASSLAYGYTF.